Below, 10 T cell receptor beta chains from the same sample are listed, as sequenced in a study of radiotherapy plus CTLA-4 blockade in lung cancer. Data came from immunoSEQ multiplex PCR; TCRdb stores just in-frame clones and leaves some out. The table includes more than 12,000 clones, 72% detected once. This material consisted of peripheral blood, taken from a patient treated with radiotherapy plus ipilimumab. The receptors stem from a human donor with non-small cell lung cancer whose response to radiotherapy plus ipilimumab could not be evaluated.

The rearrangement uses TRBV2 and TRBJ2-1; tentative D call: TRBD1 (7 bases). The ends were cut back, 8 bases at V and 6 bases at J, with 20 bases in the middle. This CDR3 is 15 amino acids long. CDR1 is SNHLY and CDR2 is FYNNEI in the germline V gene. CDR3 sequence: CASRRQGVEGNEQFF. CDR3 nucleotide sequence: TGTGCCAGCCGCCGTCAGGGGGTGGAGGGCAATGAGCAGTTCTTC. The full variable domain, with the rest looked up from reference TRBV2 and TRBJ2-1, is EPEVTQTPSHQVTQMGQEVILRCVPISNHLYFYWYRQILGQKVEFLVSFYNNEISEKSEIFDDQFSVERPDGSNFTLKIRSTKLEDSAMYFCASRRQGVEGNEQFFGPGTRLTVL.

V and J are TRBV4-3 and TRBJ2-1; no clear D. Trimming removed 1 base at V and 9 bases at J, with 16 bases between. Per the germline V gene, CDR1 is LGHNA and CDR2 is YSLEER. This CDR3 has 15 residues. CDR3: CASSQADRWSTEQFF. The CDR3, as DNA: TGCGCCAGCAGCCAAGCCGACCGGTGGAGCACTGAGCAGTTCTTC.

The V and J genes are TRBV7-2 and TRBJ1-4; possible D gene TRBD1, 5 bases. V shed 2 bases and J shed 0 bases, with 7 bases lying between them. Germline V gene sequence: CDR1 SGHTA, CDR2 FQGNSA. This CDR3 comprises 15 residues. The CDR3 loop is CASSLSGTTNEKLFF. The CDR3 coding sequence is TGTGCCAGCAGCTTATCAGGGACAACTAATGAAAAACTGTTTTTT.

The chain employs TRBV9 and TRBJ2-2, with D perhaps TRBD1 (6 bases). V lost 4 bases and J 0 bases, leaving 13 bases between the germline ends. The CDR3 runs 16 residues. The germline CDR1 and CDR2 sequences are SGDLS and YYNGEE. The CDR3 reads CASSLPGTPNTGELFF. The CDR3, as DNA: TGTGCCAGCAGCCTCCCCGGGACACCGAACACCGGGGAGCTGTTTTTT.

The chain carries TRBV19 and TRBJ1-3; D gene ambiguous. Germline V gene lookup returns CDR1 LNHDA and CDR2 SQIVND (reference sequence). The V gene lost 4 bases and the J gene lost 0 bases, with 10 bases spanning the gap. The CDR3 consists of 15 residues. The CDR3 nucleotides are TGTGCCAGTAGTAAGGCCGGGATCTCTGGAAACACCATATATTTT. This codes for CASSKAGISGNTIYF.

The chain recombines TRBV2 with TRBJ2-1; D is perhaps TRBD2 (6 bases). CDR1 is SNHLY and CDR2 is FYNNEI in the germline V gene. The CDR3 runs to 15 residues. Between the trimmed V and J ends, which lost 3 bases and 0 bases, there was a span of 9 bases. This chain's CDR3 is CASSDRRVSYNEQFF. The CDR3 bases are TGTGCCAGCAGTGATCGGAGGGTCTCCTACAATGAGCAGTTCTTC. Complete variable domain (other parts from reference TRBV2 and TRBJ2-1): EPEVTQTPSHQVTQMGQEVILRCVPISNHLYFYWYRQILGQKVEFLVSFYNNEISEKSEIFDDQFSVERPDGSNFTLKIRSTKLEDSAMYFCASSDRRVSYNEQFFGPGTRLTVL.

The V call is TRBV15, the J call TRBJ1-1; the D gene is possibly TRBD1 (5 bases). Germline CDR1 is LNHNV and CDR2 is YYDKDF (reference sequence). V dropped 8 bases and J dropped 0 bases, with 10 bases sitting between them. There are 13 residues in the CDR3. DNA of the CDR3: TGTGCCACCGGGGGGGGTATGAACACTGAAGCTTTCTTT. Amino acids: CATGGGMNTEAFF.

The rearrangement links TRBV6-1 to TRBJ1-1; 8 bases fit TRBD1. CDR1 is MNHNS and CDR2 is SASEGT in the germline V gene. CDR3 length: 13 residues. J was trimmed by 6 bases and V by 8 bases; bases with no gene match: 8. The CDR3 sequence: CASVGQAPAEAFF. The CDR3 nucleotides read TGTGCCAGCGTGGGACAGGCCCCCGCTGAAGCTTTCTTT.

A remark on this clone: The same CDR3 is also encoded by other DNA sequences in this sample. This chain connects TRBV7-6 to TRBJ2-5, with TRBD2 matching 8 bases. The V and J ends lost 4 bases and 5 bases, in that order; junction bases with no gene match: 6. The CDR3 sequence is 14 residues long. In germline, CDR1 is SGHVS, CDR2 FNYEAQ. CDR3 sequence (DNA): TGTGCCAGCAGCTCCGGGGGGGCCTTGGAGACCCAGTACTTC. Amino acid sequence: CASSSGGALETQYF. The full variable domain, in which reference TRBV7-6 and TRBJ2-5 provide the parts outside the CDR3, is GAGVSQSPRYKVTKRGQDVALRCDPISGHVSLYWYRQALGQGPEFLTYFNYEAQQDKSGLPNDRFSAERPEGSISTLTIQRTEQRDSAMYRCASSSGGALETQYFGPGTRLLVL.

This clone was counted once. The chain uses TRBV5-4 and TRBJ2-5, with D perhaps matching TRBD2 (6 bases). The J call may be mistaken, given a closer DNA end match to TRBJ2-7. Germline CDR1 reads SGHNT; CDR2 reads YYREEE (reference sequence). The CDR3 contains 15 residues. CDR3 in amino acids: CASSLAGRGSYEQYF. CDR3 coding DNA: TGTGCCAGCAGCTTGGCCGGGCGGGGCTCCTACGAGCAGTACTTC.